Following are 5 T cell receptor beta chains from one sample sequenced in a study of blood T cell dynamics during melanoma immunotherapy. Time point specified: week 3, after first cycle of checkpoint inhibitor. The assay was immunoSEQ multiplex PCR, and TCRdb's table has in-frame clones only and misses some. The sample lists around 12,000 clones; 84% were seen once. The specimen comprised blood, sampled from a patient treated with checkpoint blockade. Receptors originate from a human donor with melanoma.

This clone was seen a single time. In nucleotides, the CDR3 is TGTGCCAGCAGCTGGAGGACTAGCGGGGATTACGAGCAGTACTTC. This encodes CASSWRTSGDYEQYF. The rearrangement uses TRBV11-2 and TRBJ2-7; 12 bases line up with TRBD2. CDR1 and CDR2 from the germline V gene are SGHAT and FQNNGV. CDR3 length: 15 residues. V shed 4 bases, J shed 4 bases, and the junction held 5 bases outside the gene matches.

The CDR3 is CSVGEQASNQPQHF. The DNA for the CDR3 is TGCAGCGTTGGCGAACAGGCCAGCAATCAGCCCCAGCATTTT. V gene TRBV29-1 combines with J gene TRBJ1-5; weak D call: TRBD1 (5 bases). Germline CDR1 SQVTM, CDR2 ANQGSEA. The length of the CDR3 is 14 residues. The V gene lost 4 bases and the J gene lost 1 base, with 11 bases spanning the gap.

Regarding this clone: The junction and the germline gene differ at one end; a read error may be behind it. This chain connects TRBV7-4 to TRBJ2-2; weak D call: TRBD1 (5 bases). The germline CDR1 and CDR2 sequences are SGHVT and SQSDAQ. The CDR3 length is 15 residues. CDR3 residues: CASSLGAAHTGELFF. In nucleotides, the CDR3 is TGTGCCAGCAGTTTAGGGGCCGCGCACACCGGGGAGCTGTTTTTT. The complete variable domain, with remaining parts taken from reference TRBV7-4 and TRBJ2-2, reads GAGVSQSPRYKVAKRGRDVALRCDSISGHVTLYWYRQTLGQGSEVLTYSQSDAQRDKSGRPSGRFSAERPERSVSTLKIQRTEQGDSAVYLCASSLGAAHTGELFFGEGSRLTVL.

In nucleotides, the CDR3 is TGCGCCAGCAGCTTGGTCCCCGGACGAGCAAATGGCTACACCTTC. This sequence encodes CASSLVPGRANGYTF. V is TRBV5-1 and J is TRBJ1-2; D not certain. The CDR3 spans 15 residues. V was pared by 0 bases and J by 6 bases, with 15 bases between. Germline V gene data show CDR1 as SGHRS and CDR2 as YFSETQ.

The V call is TRBV15, the J call TRBJ2-5, with D unclear. V lost 0 bases and J 5 bases, leaving 13 bases between the germline ends. This CDR3 is built from 15 residues. Germline V lookup: CDR1 LNHNV, CDR2 YYDKDF (reference sequence). The chain's CDR3 is CATSRDRAVGETQYF. The CDR3 bases are TGTGCCACCAGCAGAGATCGAGCCGTGGGGGAGACCCAGTACTTC.